This T cell receptor beta chain was documented in a study of blood T cell repertoires in COVID-19. About the study: Acute-phase and convalescent COVID-19 samples originated in the United States, Italy and Spain. T cells, B-cell-depleted T cells, or PBMCs supplied cDNA or gDNA.

As processed by the authors: Estimates of nucleated cell counts were drawn from the amplification of reference gene primers. Profiled with immunoSEQ multiplex PCR; TCRdb holds only in-frame clones, not every one. The DNA was the basis for D and trimming; V, J and clone size are from that table. Seen here are 120,000 to 150,000 clones, 85% to 90% observed once, and the top ten hold approximately 3%. Germline CDR1 reads DFQATT; CDR2 reads SNEGSKA (reference sequence). This CDR3 contains 11 residues. Trimming cost V 6 bases and J 3 bases, with 9 bases left between them. The sample comprised peripheral blood. The clonotype originates from a woman in her sixties or seventies with active COVID-19. The chain links TRBV20-1 to TRBJ2-7; TRBD1 is a possible D gene (6 bases). The CDR3 coding sequence is TGCAGTGCAAAACAGGGCTACGAGCAGTACTTC. Translated, it gives CSAKQGYEQYF.